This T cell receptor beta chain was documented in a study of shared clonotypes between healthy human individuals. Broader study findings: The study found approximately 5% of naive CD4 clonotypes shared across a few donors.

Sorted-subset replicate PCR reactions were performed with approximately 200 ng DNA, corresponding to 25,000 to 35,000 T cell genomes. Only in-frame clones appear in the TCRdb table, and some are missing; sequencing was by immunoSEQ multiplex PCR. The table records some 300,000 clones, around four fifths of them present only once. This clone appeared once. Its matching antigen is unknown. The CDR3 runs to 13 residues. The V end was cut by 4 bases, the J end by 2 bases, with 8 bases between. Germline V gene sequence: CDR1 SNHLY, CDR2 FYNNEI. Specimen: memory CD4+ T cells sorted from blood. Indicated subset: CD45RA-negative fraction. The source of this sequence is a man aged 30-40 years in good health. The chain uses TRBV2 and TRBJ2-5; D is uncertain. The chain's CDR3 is CASSVGYQETQYF. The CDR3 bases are TGTGCCAGCAGTGTGGGTTATCAAGAGACCCAGTACTTC.